These T cell receptor beta chains were read from a single sample in a study of cytomegalovirus exposure and HLA in healthy donors. The repertoire was sequenced with immunoSEQ multiplex PCR; TCRdb's copy has only in-frame clones and lacks some. The sample records some 120,000 clones, 65% to 85% being singletons. The sample taken for sequencing was PBMCs. These receptors originate from a man between 50 and 59 years old in good health and CMV-seronegative. Each CDR3 is given with its conserved first and last residue. Each record gives: clone size, V gene, D gene, J gene, CDR3 length, CDR3 DNA, CDR3 protein. The D gene is left open where the match is weak. The size entry is marked missing in some rows and otherwise reads once, few, many or a size class.

clone_size: -; v_call: TRBV25-1; d_call: TRBD2; j_call: TRBJ2-1; cdr3_length: 17; cdr3_nt: TGTGCCAGCAGTGATTCCTACCGCGGGAGGGCCTTAGGCGAGCAGTTCTTC; cdr3_aa: CASSDSYRGRALGEQFF
clone_size: -; v_call: TRBV7-6; d_call: TRBD2; j_call: TRBJ2-6; cdr3_length: 17; cdr3_nt: TGTGCCAGCAGCTCGAGATTTAGCGGGTTTGGGGCCAACGTCCTGACTTTC; cdr3_aa: CASSSRFSGFGANVLTF
clone_size: -; v_call: TRBV4-1; d_call: TRBD1; j_call: TRBJ1-6; cdr3_length: 13; cdr3_nt: TGCGCCAGCAGCCAAATACAGGGGGTTCCCCTCCACTTT; cdr3_aa: CASSQIQGVPLHF
clone_size: once; v_call: TRBV19; d_call: TRBD1; j_call: TRBJ1-1; cdr3_length: 15; cdr3_nt: TGTGCCAGTAGTTTACAGGGGGCGGAGTACACTGAAGCTTTCTTT; cdr3_aa: CASSLQGAEYTEAFF
clone_size: -; v_call: TRBV13; d_call: -; j_call: TRBJ1-4; cdr3_length: 13; cdr3_nt: TGTGCCAGCAGCCCCGCAGGCGGGGTAAAACTGTTTTTT; cdr3_aa: CASSPAGGVKLFF
clone_size: -; v_call: TRBV9; d_call: TRBD2; j_call: TRBJ2-5; cdr3_length: 14; cdr3_nt: TGTGCCAGCAGCGTAGCAGGACTAGAAGAGACCCAGTACTTC; cdr3_aa: CASSVAGLEETQYF
clone_size: -; v_call: TRBV19; d_call: -; j_call: TRBJ2-1; cdr3_length: 13; cdr3_nt: TGTGCCAGTAGTATAGCGGAGACCAATGAGCAGTTCTTC; cdr3_aa: CASSIAETNEQFF
clone_size: once; v_call: TRBV10-3; d_call: TRBD1; j_call: TRBJ2-7; cdr3_length: 13; cdr3_nt: TGTGCCATCACACGGGACAGGGTCTACGAGCAGTACTTC; cdr3_aa: CAITRDRVYEQYF
clone_size: -; v_call: TRBV9; d_call: -; j_call: TRBJ2-7; cdr3_length: 14; cdr3_nt: TGTGCCAGCAGCGTAGGGCAGGGTCCCTACGAGCAGTACTTC; cdr3_aa: CASSVGQGPYEQYF
clone_size: -; v_call: TRBV21-1; d_call: -; j_call: TRBJ1-3; cdr3_length: 16; cdr3_nt: TGTGCCAGCAGCAAATTTGAGGTCACCTCTGGAAACACCATATATTTT; cdr3_aa: CASSKFEVTSGNTIYF
clone_size: -; v_call: TRBV9; d_call: -; j_call: TRBJ2-7; cdr3_length: 16; cdr3_nt: TGTGCCAGCAGCGTAGGGATCAGCGGACGCTCCTACGAGCAGTACTTC; cdr3_aa: CASSVGISGRSYEQYF
clone_size: -; v_call: TRBV10-3; d_call: TRBD2; j_call: TRBJ2-5; cdr3_length: 16; cdr3_nt: TGTGCCATCAGTTCCGGACTAGCGGGAAACCAAGAGACCCAGTACTTC; cdr3_aa: CAISSGLAGNQETQYF
clone_size: -; v_call: TRBV9; d_call: TRBD1; j_call: TRBJ1-1; cdr3_length: 14; cdr3_nt: TGTGCCAGCAGCGGCCCAGGGGGACCCACTGAAGCTTTCTTT; cdr3_aa: CASSGPGGPTEAFF
clone_size: once; v_call: TRBV5-5; d_call: TRBD1; j_call: TRBJ2-7; cdr3_length: 12; cdr3_nt: TGTGCCAGCAGCTGGACAGGTAACGAGCAGTACTTC; cdr3_aa: CASSWTGNEQYF
clone_size: -; v_call: TRBV28; d_call: TRBD1; j_call: TRBJ2-5; cdr3_length: 15; cdr3_nt: TGTGCCAGCAGTTCCGGGACAGGGGGACGAGAGACCCAGTACTTC; cdr3_aa: CASSSGTGGRETQYF
clone_size: few; v_call: TRBV5-4; d_call: -; j_call: TRBJ1-1; cdr3_length: 16; cdr3_nt: TGTGCCAGCAGCTTCGCGGGCGGTGTCTTGGTGGGGGAAGCTTTCTTT; cdr3_aa: CASSFAGGVLVGEAFF
clone_size: -; v_call: TRBV6-6; d_call: TRBD2; j_call: TRBJ2-7; cdr3_length: 13; cdr3_nt: TGTGCCAGCAGTTACAGCAGGGAGGGGGAGCAGTACTTC; cdr3_aa: CASSYSREGEQYF
clone_size: -; v_call: TRBV13; d_call: -; j_call: TRBJ1-1; cdr3_length: 16; cdr3_nt: TGTGCCAGCAGCCTAGTCGTGGGGGCCAGCGACACTGAAGCTTTCTTT; cdr3_aa: CASSLVVGASDTEAFF
clone_size: -; v_call: TRBV6-5; d_call: -; j_call: TRBJ1-4; cdr3_length: 15; cdr3_nt: TGTGCCAGCAGTCAATCACAGGGTATCGGTGAAAAACTGTTTTTT; cdr3_aa: CASSQSQGIGEKLFF
clone_size: -; v_call: TRBV7-2; d_call: TRBD2; j_call: TRBJ2-7; cdr3_length: 17; cdr3_nt: TGTGCCAGCAGCTTCCGTGGACTAGCGGGGGGGTCCTACGAGCAGTACTTC; cdr3_aa: CASSFRGLAGGSYEQYF
clone_size: -; v_call: TRBV28; d_call: -; j_call: TRBJ1-2; cdr3_length: 13; cdr3_nt: TGTGCCAGCAGGGGGAGTTCCAACTATGGCTACACCTTC; cdr3_aa: CASRGSSNYGYTF
clone_size: -; v_call: TRBV6-6; d_call: -; j_call: TRBJ2-5; cdr3_length: 14; cdr3_nt: TGTGCCAGCAGTTACTCTAGACAGAAAGAGACCCAGTACTTC; cdr3_aa: CASSYSRQKETQYF
clone_size: -; v_call: TRBV25-1; d_call: -; j_call: TRBJ1-1; cdr3_length: 12; cdr3_nt: TGTGCCAGCAGTGATGCAGGCCGTGAAGCTTTCTTT; cdr3_aa: CASSDAGREAFF
clone_size: -; v_call: TRBV18; d_call: TRBD1; j_call: TRBJ1-6; cdr3_length: 15; cdr3_nt: TGTGCCAGCTCACCTATCCCGGGACAGAATTCACCCCTCCACTTT; cdr3_aa: CASSPIPGQNSPLHF
clone_size: -; v_call: TRBV5-1; d_call: -; j_call: TRBJ2-1; cdr3_length: 14; cdr3_nt: TGCGCCAGCAGCCCTTCCAGATCGGGCAATGAGCAGTTCTTC; cdr3_aa: CASSPSRSGNEQFF
clone_size: -; v_call: TRBV29-1; d_call: -; j_call: TRBJ1-2; cdr3_length: 12; cdr3_nt: TGCAGCGTTGAGGGCAGCCACCATGGCTACACCTTC; cdr3_aa: CSVEGSHHGYTF
clone_size: -; v_call: TRBV9; d_call: -; j_call: TRBJ2-5; cdr3_length: 14; cdr3_nt: TGTGCCAGCAGCGAATCCCTGCGGGGTGAGACCCAGTACTTC; cdr3_aa: CASSESLRGETQYF
clone_size: -; v_call: TRBV19; d_call: -; j_call: TRBJ1-1; cdr3_length: 12; cdr3_nt: TGTGCCAGTAGCAACAGGGACACTGAAGCTTTCTTT; cdr3_aa: CASSNRDTEAFF
clone_size: -; v_call: TRBV29-1; d_call: TRBD2; j_call: TRBJ2-1; cdr3_length: 17; cdr3_nt: TGCAGCGTTGAAGCCCCCATAGCGGGTTTCTCCTACAATGAGCAGTTCTTC; cdr3_aa: CSVEAPIAGFSYNEQFF
clone_size: once; v_call: TRBV27; d_call: -; j_call: TRBJ1-5; cdr3_length: 13; cdr3_nt: TGTGCCAGCAGTGCGAGGGTTGCGCAGCCCCAGCATTTT; cdr3_aa: CASSARVAQPQHF
clone_size: -; v_call: TRBV19; d_call: TRBD1; j_call: TRBJ1-2; cdr3_length: 15; cdr3_nt: TGTGCCAGTAGTATAGGCGGACAGGGCAACTATGGCTACACCTTC; cdr3_aa: CASSIGGQGNYGYTF
clone_size: once; v_call: TRBV7-2; d_call: -; j_call: TRBJ2-7; cdr3_length: 12; cdr3_nt: TGTGCCAGCACTTCCACCCTGTACGAGCAGTACTTC; cdr3_aa: CASTSTLYEQYF
clone_size: -; v_call: TRBV7-9; d_call: TRBD1; j_call: TRBJ1-1; cdr3_length: 13; cdr3_nt: TGTGCCAGCAGTTATAGACAGGGGGGTGGAGCTTTCTTT; cdr3_aa: CASSYRQGGGAFF
clone_size: -; v_call: TRBV5-6; d_call: -; j_call: TRBJ1-3; cdr3_length: 14; cdr3_nt: TGTGCCAGCAGCCGGACAGCCGGCAGAAACACCATATATTTT; cdr3_aa: CASSRTAGRNTIYF
clone_size: -; v_call: TRBV18; d_call: -; j_call: TRBJ1-1; cdr3_length: 12; cdr3_nt: TGTGCCAGCTCCCGGGAGAACACTGAAGCTTTCTTT; cdr3_aa: CASSRENTEAFF
clone_size: -; v_call: TRBV28; d_call: TRBD1; j_call: TRBJ1-4; cdr3_length: 14; cdr3_nt: TGTGCCAGCAGGGGCGGGACAGGGTATGAAAAACTGTTTTTT; cdr3_aa: CASRGGTGYEKLFF
clone_size: once; v_call: TRBV6-1; d_call: -; j_call: TRBJ2-7; cdr3_length: 12; cdr3_nt: TGTGCCAGCTGGACAGTCCCCTACGAGCAGTACTTC; cdr3_aa: CASWTVPYEQYF
clone_size: -; v_call: TRBV7-3; d_call: -; j_call: TRBJ2-3; cdr3_length: 13; cdr3_nt: TGTGCCAGCAGCCCAATGAGCGGTACTACGCAGTATTTT; cdr3_aa: CASSPMSGTTQYF
clone_size: few; v_call: TRBV28; d_call: -; j_call: TRBJ1-5; cdr3_length: 14; cdr3_nt: TGTGCCAGCGTATTATCCCCGGGCAATCAGCCCCAGCATTTT; cdr3_aa: CASVLSPGNQPQHF
clone_size: -; v_call: TRBV28; d_call: -; j_call: TRBJ1-2; cdr3_length: 13; cdr3_nt: TGTGCCAGCAGTTTGAGTCCCAACTATGGCTACACCTTC; cdr3_aa: CASSLSPNYGYTF
clone_size: few; v_call: TRBV15; d_call: -; j_call: TRBJ2-7; cdr3_length: 14; cdr3_nt: TGTGCCACCAGCAGAGATCCAGGGGTCTCCGAGCAGTACTTC; cdr3_aa: CATSRDPGVSEQYF
clone_size: -; v_call: TRBV5-6; d_call: TRBD1; j_call: TRBJ1-6; cdr3_length: 15; cdr3_nt: TGTGCCAGCAGCTTGGAGGGACAGCTTAATTCACCCCTCCACTTT; cdr3_aa: CASSLEGQLNSPLHF
clone_size: -; v_call: TRBV6-5; d_call: TRBD2; j_call: TRBJ2-1; cdr3_length: 12; cdr3_nt: TGTGCCAGCACCCCCGGGGGGGGTGAGCAGTTCTTC; cdr3_aa: CASTPGGGEQFF
clone_size: -; v_call: TRBV18; d_call: -; j_call: TRBJ2-7; cdr3_length: 14; cdr3_nt: TGTGCCAGCTCACCTGGGCAGGGGCCCTACGAGCAGTACTTC; cdr3_aa: CASSPGQGPYEQYF
clone_size: -; v_call: TRBV11-2; d_call: -; j_call: TRBJ2-7; cdr3_length: 12; cdr3_nt: TGTGCCAGCAGTTCACAGGGCTACGAGCAGTACTTC; cdr3_aa: CASSSQGYEQYF
clone_size: -; v_call: TRBV27; d_call: -; j_call: TRBJ2-7; cdr3_length: 16; cdr3_nt: TGTGCCAGCAGTTTATCGGGCCCGGACTACCCCTACGAGCAGTACTTC; cdr3_aa: CASSLSGPDYPYEQYF
clone_size: once; v_call: TRBV7-9; d_call: -; j_call: TRBJ1-5; cdr3_length: 14; cdr3_nt: TGTGCCAGCAGCTTCGGACAGCCCAATCAGCCCCAGCATTTT; cdr3_aa: CASSFGQPNQPQHF
clone_size: -; v_call: TRBV19; d_call: TRBD1; j_call: TRBJ1-2; cdr3_length: 11; cdr3_nt: TGTGCCAGTGGGGACAGCTATGGCTACACCTTC; cdr3_aa: CASGDSYGYTF
clone_size: -; v_call: TRBV28; d_call: -; j_call: TRBJ2-7; cdr3_length: 13; cdr3_nt: TGTGCCAGCAGTACCCCGGGGTCGTACGAGCAGTACTTC; cdr3_aa: CASSTPGSYEQYF
clone_size: -; v_call: TRBV5-4; d_call: TRBD1; j_call: TRBJ2-3; cdr3_length: 17; cdr3_nt: TGTGCCACCCATCACCCCAGGGGGCCGGCTAGCACAGATACGCAGTATTTT; cdr3_aa: CATHHPRGPASTDTQYF
clone_size: -; v_call: TRBV7-2; d_call: TRBD2; j_call: TRBJ2-2; cdr3_length: 18; cdr3_nt: TGTGCCAGCAGCTTCTATTTACTAGCGGGGGTCAACACCGGGGAGCTGTTTTTT; cdr3_aa: CASSFYLLAGVNTGELFF
clone_size: -; v_call: TRBV9; d_call: TRBD1; j_call: TRBJ2-1; cdr3_length: 15; cdr3_nt: TGTGCCAGCAGCGTAGAAGGGACAGTCTACAATGAGCAGTTCTTC; cdr3_aa: CASSVEGTVYNEQFF
clone_size: -; v_call: TRBV7-9; d_call: -; j_call: TRBJ2-5; cdr3_length: 16; cdr3_nt: TGTTCCAGCAGTCCGAGAAGGGGAGGAGGGGAAGAGACCCAGTACTTC; cdr3_aa: CSSSPRRGGGEETQYF